This TCR beta chain is drawn from a study of tumor and adjacent non-tumor tissue in lung cancer. Study-level information: The patients, around 11 men and 4 to 6 women, were about 30 to 85 with stage I to III disease. Study-level results: Shorter survival was associated with higher TCR diversity in tumors.

A modified ARM-PCR protocol with three rounds of nested PCR amplified TCRbeta. Each CDR3 protein is one row after TCRdb ran MiXCR on the multiplex PCR reads. The sample yields about 86,000 distinct CDR3 sequences, about 77% seen once. Turning to this clonotype: Its antigen is currently unknown. A junction end diverges from the germline sequence, so it may reflect a read error.

CDR1 and CDR2 (germline): SGHRS, YFSETQ. This CDR3 comprises 14 residues. No cell sorting was done before RNA was extracted from the tissue. The normal lung tissue was taken more than 3 cm from the tumor edge. The chain has TRBV5-1 and TRBJ2-7, with 10 bases identical to TRBD2. The sample consisted of distant non-tumor lung tissue. The origin of this receptor is a woman between 45 and 60 years old with non-small cell lung cancer. The CDR3 loop reads CASNISSGRNEQYF. The CDR3 region has the DNA TGCGCCAGCAACATATCTAGCGGGAGAAACGAGCAGTATTTC.